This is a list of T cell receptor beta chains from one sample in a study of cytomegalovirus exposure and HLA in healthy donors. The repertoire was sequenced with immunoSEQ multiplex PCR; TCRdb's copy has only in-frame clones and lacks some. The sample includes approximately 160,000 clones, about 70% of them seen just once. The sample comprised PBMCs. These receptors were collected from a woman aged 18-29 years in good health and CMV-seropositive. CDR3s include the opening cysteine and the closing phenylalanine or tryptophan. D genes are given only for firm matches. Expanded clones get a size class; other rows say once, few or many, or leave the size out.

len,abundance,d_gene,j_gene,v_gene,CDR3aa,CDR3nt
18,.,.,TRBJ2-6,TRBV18,CASSPTNTGHSGANVLTF,TGTGCCAGCTCACCTACAAATACAGGCCACTCTGGGGCCAACGTCCTGACTTTC
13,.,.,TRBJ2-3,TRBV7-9,CASSPESTDTQYF,TGTGCCAGCAGCCCAGAAAGCACAGATACGCAGTATTTT
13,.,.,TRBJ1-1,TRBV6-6,CASRRTSNTEAFF,TGTGCCAGCCGAAGGACAAGCAACACTGAAGCTTTCTTT
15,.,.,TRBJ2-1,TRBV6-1,CASSPHLSSYNEQFF,TGTGCCAGCAGTCCCCATCTAAGCTCCTACAATGAGCAGTTCTTC
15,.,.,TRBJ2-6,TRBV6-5,CASSSGTLWANVLTF,TGTGCCAGCAGTTCCGGGACTCTCTGGGCCAACGTCCTGACTTTC
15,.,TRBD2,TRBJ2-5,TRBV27,CASSPTSGSWETQYF,TGTGCCAGCAGTCCGACTAGCGGGAGCTGGGAGACCCAGTACTTC
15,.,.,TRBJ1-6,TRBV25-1,CASSEFRQGNSPLHF,TGTGCCAGCAGTGAATTCCGGCAGGGTAATTCACCCCTCCACTTT
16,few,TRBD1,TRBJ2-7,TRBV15,CATSRQTGTGTYEQYF,TGTGCCACCAGCAGACAAACCGGGACAGGGACCTACGAGCAGTACTTC
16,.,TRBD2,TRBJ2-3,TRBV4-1,CASSQDSGTLTDTQYF,TGCGCCAGCAGCCAAGATAGCGGGACACTCACAGATACGCAGTATTTT
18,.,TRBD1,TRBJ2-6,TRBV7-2,CASSPKTGAVSGANVLTF,TGTGCCAGCAGCCCCAAGACAGGGGCCGTCTCTGGGGCCAACGTCCTGACTTTC
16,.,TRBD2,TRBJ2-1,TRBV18,CASSPRLAGGDNEQFF,TGTGCCAGCTCACCTAGACTAGCGGGAGGGGACAATGAGCAGTTCTTC
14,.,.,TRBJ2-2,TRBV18,CASSPPGEGGELFF,TGTGCCAGCTCACCTCCAGGGGAAGGCGGGGAGCTGTTTTTT
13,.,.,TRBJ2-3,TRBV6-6,CASRLPKSDTQYF,TGTGCCAGCCGACTTCCGAAGTCGGATACGCAGTATTTT
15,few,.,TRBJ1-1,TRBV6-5,CASSRRGRSNTEAFF,TGTGCCAGCAGTCGGCGGGGACGGTCAAACACTGAAGCTTTCTTT
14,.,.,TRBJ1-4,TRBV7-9,CASSLGGMGEKLFF,TGTGCCAGCAGCTTAGGAGGGATGGGTGAAAAACTGTTTTTT
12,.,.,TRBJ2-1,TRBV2,CASRRGTGEQFF,TGTGCCAGCAGACGGGGGACCGGTGAGCAGTTCTTC
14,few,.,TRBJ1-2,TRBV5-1,CASSLYQGNYGYTF,TGCGCCAGCAGCTTGTACCAGGGAAACTATGGCTACACCTTC
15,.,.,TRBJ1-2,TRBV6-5,CASSYYRGSHYGYTF,TGTGCCAGCAGTTATTACCGAGGCAGCCACTATGGCTACACCTTC
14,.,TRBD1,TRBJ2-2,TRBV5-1,CASKRTGGTGELFF,TGCGCCAGCAAACGTACAGGGGGGACCGGGGAGCTGTTTTTT
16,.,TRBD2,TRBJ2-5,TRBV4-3,CASSQGGLAGRETQYF,TGCGCCAGCAGCCAGGGGGGACTAGCGGGGCGAGAGACCCAGTACTTC
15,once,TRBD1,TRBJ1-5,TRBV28,CASSWVDRGIQPQHF,TGTGCCAGCAGCTGGGTAGACAGGGGGATTCAGCCCCAGCATTTT
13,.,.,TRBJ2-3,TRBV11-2,CASSRDRRDTQYF,TGTGCCAGCAGCCGAGACAGGCGCGATACGCAGTATTTT
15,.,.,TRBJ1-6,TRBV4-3,CASSPESDYNSPLHF,TGCGCCAGCAGCCCCGAGAGCGACTATAATTCACCCCTCCACTTT
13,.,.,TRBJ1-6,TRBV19,CASSLQGQVPLHF,TGTGCCAGTAGTCTACAGGGTCAGGTACCCCTCCACTTT
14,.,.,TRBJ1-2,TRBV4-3,CASSQEQQVYGYTF,TGCGCCAGCAGCCAAGAACAGCAAGTCTATGGCTACACCTTC
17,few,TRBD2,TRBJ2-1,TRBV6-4,CASSSQPATSGYNEQFF,TGTGCCAGCAGTTCCCAGCCCGCGACTAGCGGATACAATGAGCAGTTCTTC
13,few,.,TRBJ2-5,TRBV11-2,CASSLGRAETQYF,TGTGCCAGCAGCTTAGGCAGGGCAGAGACCCAGTACTTC
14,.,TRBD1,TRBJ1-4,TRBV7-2,CASSRGQGPEKLFF,TGTGCCAGCAGCCGAGGACAGGGTCCTGAAAAACTGTTTTTT
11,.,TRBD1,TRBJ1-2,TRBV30,CAMGQGYGYTF,TGTGCCATGGGACAGGGATATGGCTACACCTTC
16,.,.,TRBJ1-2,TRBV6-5,CASSSGQLAFNYGYTF,TGTGCCAGCAGTTCAGGACAGTTGGCGTTTAACTATGGCTACACCTTC
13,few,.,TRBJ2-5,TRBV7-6,CASSLETGETQYF,TGTGCCAGCAGCTTAGAAACCGGAGAGACCCAGTACTTC
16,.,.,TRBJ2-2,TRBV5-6,CASSFLFREWSGELFF,TGTGCCAGCAGCTTCCTATTTCGGGAGTGGTCCGGGGAGCTGTTTTTT
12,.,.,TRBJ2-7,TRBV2,CASSSDSYEQYF,TGTGCCAGCTCCTCGGACAGCTACGAGCAGTACTTC
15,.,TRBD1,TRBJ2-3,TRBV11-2,CASSVGTGPTDTQYF,TGTGCCAGCAGCGTGGGGACAGGACCAACAGATACGCAGTATTTT
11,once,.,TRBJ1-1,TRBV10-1,CASSRGTEAFF,TGCGCCAGCAGCCGGGGCACTGAAGCTTTCTTT
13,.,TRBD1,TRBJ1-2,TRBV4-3,CASSQGQGEGYTF,TGCGCCAGCAGCCAGGGACAGGGGGAAGGCTACACCTTC
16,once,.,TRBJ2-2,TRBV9,CASSVAGIARTGELFF,TGTGCCAGCAGCGTAGCCGGGATCGCCCGTACCGGGGAGCTGTTTTTT
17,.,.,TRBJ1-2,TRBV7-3,CASSLTARGWPNYGYTF,TGTGCCAGCAGCTTAACTGCCAGGGGATGGCCTAACTATGGCTACACCTTC
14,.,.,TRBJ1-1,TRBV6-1,CASRDPSWNTEAFF,TGTGCCAGCAGGGATCCTAGTTGGAACACTGAAGCTTTCTTT
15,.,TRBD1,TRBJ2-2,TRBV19,CATNDRGPNTGELFF,TGTGCCACGAATGACAGGGGGCCTAACACCGGGGAGCTGTTTTTT
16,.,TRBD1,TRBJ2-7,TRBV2,CASSVRQGELTYEQYF,TGTGCCAGCAGTGTGCGACAGGGCGAGTTAACCTACGAGCAGTACTTC
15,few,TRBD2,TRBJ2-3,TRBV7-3,CASSLTSGSLHTQYF,TGTGCCAGCAGCTTGACTAGCGGTTCGTTACATACGCAGTATTTT